A single sample is the source of the 23 T cell receptor beta chains below, sequenced in a study of blood T cell repertoires in COVID-19. Sequencing used immunoSEQ multiplex PCR; TCRdb keeps in-frame clones, though not all of them. Counted here are about 190,000 clones, 80% to 90% occurring once; the ten biggest clones make up about 5.1%. Sequencing was performed on peripheral blood. These TCRs come from a woman in her 70s with active or convalescent COVID-19.

A few counts support this clone. The genes are TRBV5-1 and TRBJ2-3; 11 bases align to TRBD1. Germline-derived CDR1 and CDR2 are SGHRS and YFSETQ. V lost 6 bases to trimming and J lost 3 bases; unmatched junction nucleotides: 3. The CDR3 covers 14 residues. The CDR3 region has the DNA TGCGCCAGCAAGAGGGACAGGGGGACAGATACGCAGTATTTT. Its protein is CASKRDRGTDTQYF.

This chain connects TRBV21-1 to TRBJ2-3; TRBD1, as called in the table, went unchecked against the DNA. TRBV21-1 constitutes a pseudogene. CDR3 length: 16 amino acids. CDR3 sequence reads: CASSKAKQGPTDTQYF. In nucleotides, the CDR3 is TGTGCCAGCAGCAAAGCAAAACAGGGCCCAACAGATACGCAGTATTTT.

This chain links TRBV5-1 with TRBJ1-4; TRBD1 might be the D (6 bases). V lost 2 bases and J lost 0, with 11 bases in between. The CDR3 consists of 16 residues. In germline, CDR1 is SGHRS, CDR2 YFSETQ. CDR3 sequence: CASSFSRTATNEKLFF. As DNA, the CDR3 is TGCGCCAGCAGCTTTTCCAGGACAGCAACTAATGAAAAACTGTTTTTT.

The chain links TRBV19 to TRBJ1-4, with 9 bases aligning to TRBD1. The ends lost 6 bases at V and 7 bases at J; junction bases unmatched: 6. CDR3 length: 14 amino acids. Germline CDR1 reads LNHDA; CDR2 reads SQIVND (reference sequence). The CDR3, as DNA: TGTGCCAGTAGGAAACAGGGGGCGGGTGAAAAACTGTTTTTT. As protein: CASRKQGAGEKLFF.

The CDR3 is CAWSMSSGGEQFF. In DNA form, the CDR3 reads TGTGCCTGGAGTATGAGTAGCGGAGGAGAGCAGTTCTTC. The V and J genes are TRBV30 and TRBJ2-1, with D possibly TRBD2 on 6 matching bases. The CDR3 has 13 amino acids. CDR1 and CDR2 from the germline V gene are GTSNPN and SVGIG (reference sequence). V lost 2 bases to trimming and J lost 10 bases, with 15 bases between them.

The V gene is TRBV7-8, the J gene TRBJ2-7, with D unresolved. The ends were cut back, 2 bases at V and 4 bases at J, with 9 bases in the middle. Germline V CDR1 and CDR2: SGHVS, FQNEAQ. CDR3 length: 13 residues. This CDR3 is CASSLIGAYEQYF. The CDR3 DNA follows: TGTGCCAGCAGCTTAATAGGAGCTTACGAGCAGTACTTC.

V and J are TRBV6-1 and TRBJ2-1; 8 bases map to TRBD2. CDR1 and CDR2 from the germline V gene are MNHNS and SASEGT. Losses at the gene ends were 0 bases for V and 7 bases for J; bases not matched to a gene: 8. The CDR3 has 16 residues. CDR3 protein: CASSEARRLARNEQFF. CDR3 in DNA: TGTGCCAGCAGTGAAGCCAGGCGACTAGCGAGAAATGAGCAGTTCTTC.

The CDR3 loop is CASSLRRSSGNTIYF. For the CDR3, the DNA is TGTGCCAGCAGTCTGAGACGGAGCTCTGGAAACACCATATATTTT. The chain couples TRBV28 to TRBJ1-3; no clear D. The V end was cut by 5 bases, the J end by 0 bases, with 11 bases between. The CDR3 spans 15 residues. CDR1 MDHEN and CDR2 SYDVKM come from the germline V gene.

The chain recombines TRBV9 with TRBJ2-7, with TRBD2 identical over 7 bases. CDR1 is SGDLS and CDR2 is YYNGEE in the germline V gene. Unmatched junction bases numbered 9, after V lost 4 bases and J lost 8 bases. The CDR3 has 13 residues. CDR3 region: CASSNPGGLQQYF. The CDR3 bases are TGTGCCAGCAGCAATCCGGGAGGCCTACAGCAGTACTTC.

The chain has TRBV2 and TRBJ2-1; 15 positions match TRBD2. CDR1 is SNHLY, CDR2 FYNNEI, per germline. Trimming removed 5 bases from V and 10 bases from J; junction bases left unmatched: 6. CDR3 length: 15 residues. DNA of the CDR3: TGTGCCAGCAGTCGGACTAGCGGGAGGGGGGTAGAGCAGTTCTTC. It encodes CASSRTSGRGVEQFF.

This chain joins TRBV4-1 and TRBJ2-1; perhaps TRBD2 as D (5 bases). CDR1 and CDR2 from the germline V gene are MGHRA and YSYEKL. The CDR3 is 12 amino acids. V lost 8 bases and J 0 bases, leaving 5 bases between the germline ends. The CDR3 DNA reads as TGCGCCAGCGGAGGCTCCTACAATGAGCAGTTCTTC. Protein sequence: CASGGSYNEQFF.

This chain uses TRBV24-1 with TRBJ2-1; 7 nucleotides match TRBD1. V dropped 4 bases and J dropped 2; count of bases not matched to a gene: 7. Germline values: CDR1 KGHDR, CDR2 SFDVKD. The CDR3 is 16 amino acids. DNA for the CDR3: TGTGCCACCAGTGACTGGGGACAGAGTACCTACAATGAGCAGTTCTTC. The encoded protein is CATSDWGQSTYNEQFF.

A few counts support this clone. The chain is built from TRBV29-1 and TRBJ2-2, with 7 bases lining up with TRBD2. V was clipped by 0 bases and J by 16 bases; unmatched bases: 17. The germline gives CDR1 SQVTM, CDR2 ANQGSEA. The CDR3 is 15 residues long. The CDR3 region has the DNA TGCAGCGTTGAAGACACGCGGACAAGAGGGAGGGCCAGGTTTTTT. It yields the protein CSVEDTRTRGRARFF.

V usage is TRBV5-1 and J usage is TRBJ2-1; 10 bases agree with TRBD2. This CDR3 has 14 residues. Trimming removed 2 bases from V and 7 bases from J; junction bases left unmatched: 3. Germline lookup yields CDR1 SGHRS and CDR2 YFSETQ. The CDR3 protein is CASSLAGGPNEQFF. In DNA, the CDR3 is TGCGCCAGCAGCTTAGCGGGAGGGCCGAATGAGCAGTTCTTC.

The J gene is TRBJ2-1, the V gene TRBV7-9; the match to TRBD2 covers 8 bases. V lost 3 bases to trimming and J lost 4 bases; unmatched junction nucleotides: 14. CDR1 and CDR2 (germline): SEHNR, FQNEAQ (reference sequence). CDR3 length equals 18 residues. This chain's CDR3 is CASSFPRGVTSVYNEQFF. The CDR3 DNA sequence: TGTGCCAGCAGCTTTCCCCGGGGGGTGACTAGCGTGTACAATGAGCAGTTCTTC.

This clone was observed a single time. This chain connects TRBV6-5 to TRBJ2-1; 10 bases fit TRBD1. The V gene's germline CDR1 is MNHEY and CDR2 SVGAGI. This CDR3 comprises 14 residues. V was pared by 2 bases and J by 5 bases, with 0 bases of the junction left unmatched. The CDR3 nucleotides read TGTGCCAGCAGTTACGGGACAGGGGACAATGAGCAGTTCTTC. It codes for CASSYGTGDNEQFF.

In this sample, this clone turned up a few times. V gene TRBV5-1 combines with J gene TRBJ2-7; D may be TRBD2 (5 bases). CDR3 length: 14 residues. CDR1 and CDR2 from the germline V gene are SGHRS and YFSETQ. Between the trimmed V and J ends, which lost 0 bases and 4 bases, there was a span of 11 bases. CDR3: CASSLGGGGYEQYF. As DNA, the CDR3 is TGCGCCAGCAGCTTGGGAGGAGGAGGATACGAGCAGTACTTC.

The rearrangement links TRBV2 to TRBJ2-7; D is perhaps TRBD2 (6 bases). CDR3 length: 15 amino acids. CDR1 is SNHLY and CDR2 is FYNNEI in the germline V gene. V shed 2 bases and J shed 3 bases, with 14 bases lying between them. This chain's CDR3 is CASSESFGGGYEQYF. In DNA, the CDR3 is TGTGCCAGCAGTGAATCATTTGGGGGAGGCTACGAGCAGTACTTC.

Comment on this clone: This CDR3 is also generated by other DNA sequences in the sample. The chain has TRBV18 and TRBJ1-3; 8 bases align to TRBD1. Losses at the gene ends were 1 base for V and 4 bases for J; bases not matched to a gene: 3. Germline assignment: CDR1 KGHSH and CDR2 LQKENI. CDR3 length: 15 amino acids. For the CDR3, the DNA is TGTGCCAGCTCACCACAGACAGGGGCAGGAAACACCATATATTTT. Its protein product is CASSPQTGAGNTIYF. The variable domain in full, with the rest retrieved from reference TRBV18 and TRBJ1-3, is NAGVMQNPRHLVRRRGQEARLRCSPMKGHSHVYWYRQLPEEGLKFMVYLQKENIIDESGMPKERFSAEFPKEGPSILRIQQVVRGDSAAYFCASSPQTGAGNTIYFGEGSWLTVV.

The chain employs TRBV20-1 and TRBJ2-3; D is unresolved. This CDR3 is built from 10 residues. Germline V gene lookup returns CDR1 DFQATT and CDR2 SNEGSKA (reference sequence). The germline V and J ends were trimmed by 4 bases and 7 bases, with 6 bases remaining between them. This CDR3 is CSATRYTQYF. The CDR3 nucleotides read TGCAGTGCTACCAGGTATACGCAGTATTTT.

The chain joins TRBV5-1 to TRBJ1-3; 7 bases fit TRBD1. Germline V CDR1 and CDR2: SGHRS, YFSETQ. Trimming took 4 bases from V and 0 from J; bases not matched to a gene: 4. This CDR3 contains 15 residues. The DNA of the CDR3 is TGCGCCAGCAGCCCTAGGGACAGCTCTGGAAACACCATATATTTT. It codes for CASSPRDSSGNTIYF.

The genes are TRBV6-1 and TRBJ2-1; D uncertain. This CDR3 comprises 13 residues. Per the germline V gene, CDR1 is MNHNS and CDR2 is SASEGT. Trimming removed 1 base from V and 2 bases from J, with 3 bases in between. The CDR3 DNA is TGTGCCAGCAGTGAAGTAACCTACAATGAGCAGTTCTTC. Translating gives CASSEVTYNEQFF.

The gene calls are TRBV19 and TRBJ1-1; 11 bases are a match to TRBD1. This CDR3 contains 17 residues. The trim removed 9 bases at V and 1 base at J, leaving 13 bases unmatched. Germline V lookup: CDR1 LNHDA, CDR2 SQIVND (reference sequence). In nucleotides, the CDR3 is TGTGCCAGCAGACCCGGGACAGGGGGTGCTAGGAACACTGAAGCTTTCTTT. It yields the protein CASRPGTGGARNTEAFF.